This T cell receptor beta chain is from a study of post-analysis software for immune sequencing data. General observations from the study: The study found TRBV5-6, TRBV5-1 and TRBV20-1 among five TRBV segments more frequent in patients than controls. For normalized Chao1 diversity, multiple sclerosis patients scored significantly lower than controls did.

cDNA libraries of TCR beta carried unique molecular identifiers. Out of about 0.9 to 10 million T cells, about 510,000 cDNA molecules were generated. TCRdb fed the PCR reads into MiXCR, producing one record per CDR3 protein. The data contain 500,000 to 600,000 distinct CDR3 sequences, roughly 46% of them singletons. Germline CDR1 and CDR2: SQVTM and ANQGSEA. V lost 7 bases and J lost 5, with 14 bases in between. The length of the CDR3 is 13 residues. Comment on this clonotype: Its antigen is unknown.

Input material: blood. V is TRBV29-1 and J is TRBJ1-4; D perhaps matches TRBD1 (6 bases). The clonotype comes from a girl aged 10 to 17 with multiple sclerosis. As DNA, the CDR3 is TGCAGCGCTCTATCGGACAGAAATGAAAAACTGTTTTTT. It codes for CSALSDRNEKLFF.